Listed here is a single TCR beta chain. Antigen unknown. V lost 2 bases to trimming and J lost 8 bases; unmatched junction nucleotides: 9. CDR1 and CDR2 from the germline V gene are KGHSH and LQKENI. This CDR3 spans 15 amino acids. The data were produced by immunoSEQ multiplex PCR, yet TCRdb's version contains in-frame clones alone and is incomplete. The sample yields tens of thousands of clones, about 88% seen once. The time point is: week 11, during vaccination. Doses of 300 ug of mutant IDH1 20-mer peptide were given with topical imiquimod. Each of the donors came in with new WHO grade 3 or 4 astrocytomas that were IDH1-mutant and ATRX-lost. The data are from a study of a mutant IDH1 vaccine in newly diagnosed glioma. Study-wide background: Before enrollment, patients got radiotherapy alone, temozolomide alone, or mostly the combination. Study-wide points: Pseudoprogression looked unconnected to shifts in top peripheral T cell clonotypes.

Sample: PBMCs, taken from a glioma patient whose treatment included an IDH1 peptide vaccine. The rearrangement links TRBV18 to TRBJ1-2, with TRBD1 identical over 9 bases. This clonotype was sampled from a woman aged 50 to 65 with glioma. The CDR3 coding sequence is TGTGCCAGCTCACCAGAAGGACAGGGGAGAGGCGGCTACACCTTC. Amino acids: CASSPEGQGRGGYTF.